One sample yielded the 16 T cell receptor beta chains listed below, sequenced in a study of neurological immune-mediated disorders. Each CDR3 protein gets one entry after TCRdb re-called the 5' RACE reads with MiXCR. This sample has 55,000 to 70,000 distinct CDR3 sequences, with over 10% found just once. The material sequenced was PBMCs. These receptors were obtained from a man aged 55 to 69 in good health.

This clonotype was detected ten times or more. The CDR3 DNA follows: TGTGCCAGCAGCTCCCCCAGGGCTGGCGACTATGGCTACACCTTC. Translation: CASSSPRAGDYGYTF. This rearrangement joins TRBV13 to TRBJ1-2, with a possible D match to TRBD1 (5 bases). Trimming shortened V by 4 bases and J by 3 bases, and 15 bases separated the two germline ends. From germline, CDR1 is PRHDT and CDR2 FYEKMQ (reference sequence). The CDR3 length is 15 residues.

This clonotype was recorded many times. The rearrangement uses TRBV7-2 and TRBJ2-7; D might be TRBD1 (5 bases). The ends were cut back, 4 bases at V and 8 bases at J, with 15 bases in the middle. CDR3 size: 13 residues. The germline V gene encodes CDR1 SGHTA and CDR2 FQGNSA. For the CDR3, the DNA is TGTGCCAGCAGCTCCGACAGCTTTCTCAAGCAGTACTTC. Residues: CASSSDSFLKQYF.

This clonotype was seen at least ten times. The chain couples TRBV7-3 to TRBJ2-1; perhaps TRBD1 as D (6 bases). This CDR3 is 15 amino acids long. The V gene's germline CDR1 is SGHTA and CDR2 FQGTGA. V shed 0 bases and J shed 6 bases, with 12 bases lying between them. The CDR3 region is CASSLTGQKSNEQFF. The CDR3 DNA reads as TGTGCCAGCAGCTTAACAGGACAGAAATCCAATGAGCAGTTCTTC.

The sample holds many counts of this clonotype. The chain has TRBV20-1 and TRBJ2-1; 7 nucleotides line up with TRBD1. This CDR3 has 13 residues. J gave up 8 bases and V 4 bases, and 8 bases lay outside the gene matches. Per the germline V gene, CDR1 is DFQATT and CDR2 is SNEGSKA (reference sequence). The CDR3 region is CSATDRAGHEQFF. DNA of the CDR3: TGCAGTGCTACCGACAGGGCTGGGCATGAGCAGTTCTTC.

This clonotype appeared many times. The chain has TRBV5-1 and TRBJ1-1; D ambiguous. V was trimmed by 1 base and J by 3 bases, leaving 13 bases between them. Looked up from germline, CDR1 is SGHRS and CDR2 is YFSETQ. The CDR3 is made up of 15 amino acids. The CDR3 is CASSLRRESDTEAFF. CDR3 in DNA: TGCGCCAGCAGCTTGCGACGGGAAAGTGACACTGAAGCTTTCTTT.

At least ten counts were recorded for this clonotype. The chain combines TRBV5-1 with TRBJ2-3; TRBD2 agrees at 8 bases. The length of the CDR3 is 15 residues. V was pared by 3 bases and J by 2 bases, with 5 bases of the junction left unmatched. Germline V CDR1 and CDR2: SGHRS, YFSETQ. CDR3 sequence reads: CASSSLTSATDTQYF. CDR3 nucleotides: TGCGCCAGCAGCTCCCTGACTAGCGCCACAGATACGCAGTATTTT.

This clonotype was detected ten times or more. CDR3 bases: TGTGCCAGCAGTCCTCGGCTACAGGGTTGGACTGAAGCTTTCTTT. Translated: CASSPRLQGWTEAFF. The V call is TRBV12-3 or TRBV12-4, the J call TRBJ1-1; tentative D call: TRBD1 (6 bases). CDR3 length equals 15 residues. Trimming stripped 5 bases from V and 5 bases from J, with 18 bases between.

This clonotype showed up many times. The chain joins TRBV5-1 to TRBJ1-1; D unclear. Per the germline V gene, CDR1 is SGHRS and CDR2 is YFSETQ. The CDR3 runs to 14 residues. V lost 4 bases to trimming and J lost 0 bases, with 10 bases between them. CDR3 sequence reads: CASSALSLNTEAFF. The DNA for the CDR3 is TGCGCCAGCAGCGCACTATCCCTGAACACTGAAGCTTTCTTT.

Many counts were recorded for this clonotype. CDR3 DNA sequence: TGTGCCAGCAGTTTGGCAGGGGATCAGCCCCAGCATTTT. Its protein is CASSLAGDQPQHF. The chain is built from TRBV27 and TRBJ1-5, with D maybe TRBD1 (6 bases). CDR1 and CDR2 (germline): MNHEY, SMNVEV (reference sequence). Trimming stripped 3 bases from V and 5 bases from J, with 8 bases between. The CDR3 is 13 residues long.

This clonotype was recorded at least ten times. The chain links TRBV7-9 to TRBJ2-5; TRBD2 matches 8 bases. Germline values: CDR1 SEHNR, CDR2 FQNEAQ (reference sequence). The CDR3 has 14 amino acids. V was pared by 5 bases and J by 2 bases, with 4 bases of the junction left unmatched. CDR3 sequence (DNA): TGTGCCAGCAGCCGCGGGGGGACACAAGAGACCCAGTACTTC. It specifies CASSRGGTQETQYF.

This clonotype has a count of ten or more. At one boundary the junction diverges from the germline segment, which might be a read error. This chain joins TRBV6-1 and TRBJ2-3, with D tentatively TRBD1 (5 bases). Germline V gene sequence: CDR1 MNHNS, CDR2 SASEGT. The CDR3 contains 12 residues. CDR3: CASSEGLPKGNF. Written as DNA, the CDR3 is TGTGCCAGCAGTGAAGGATTGCCTAAGGGGAATTTT.

This clonotype has at least ten counts. V usage is TRBV5-1 and J usage is TRBJ1-1; 7 bases align to TRBD1. The trim removed 0 bases at V and 0 bases at J, leaving 5 bases unmatched. Germline V gene sequence: CDR1 SGHRS, CDR2 YFSETQ. CDR3 size: 16 residues. CDR3 in DNA: TGCGCCAGCAGCTTGGTCCAGGGGGTGTTGAACACTGAAGCTTTCTTT. This gives the protein CASSLVQGVLNTEAFF.

This clonotype has a count of ten or more. This chain connects TRBV28 to TRBJ2-5; D is undetermined. Deletions cut 6 bases from V and 4 bases from J, with 3 bases between. The CDR3 sequence is 10 residues long. Germline V gives CDR1 MDHEN, CDR2 SYDVKM. As DNA, the CDR3 is TGTGCCAGCAGCGGAGAGACCCAGTACTTC. Encoded protein: CASSGETQYF.

The V gene is TRBV12-3 or TRBV12-4, the J gene TRBJ1-1, with 8 nucleotides matching TRBD1. With 2 bases clipped from V and 8 bases from J, the junction kept 7 bases outside the gene matches. The CDR3 runs 14 residues. The chain's CDR3 is CASSLCGQGREAFF. In DNA form, the CDR3 reads TGTGCCAGCAGTTTATGTGGACAGGGAAGGGAAGCTTTCTTT.

This clonotype has a count of ten or more. The gene calls are TRBV18 and TRBJ2-2, with D possibly called TRBD1 or TRBD2 (6 bases each). This CDR3 region has 16 residues. Looked up from germline, CDR1 is KGHSH and CDR2 is LQKENI. V was clipped by 2 bases and J by 1 base, with 11 bases between them. The CDR3 nucleotides are TGTGCCAGCTCACCAACAGGGAGGTTGAACACCGGGGAGCTGTTTTTT. Residues: CASSPTGRLNTGELFF.

This clonotype was seen at least ten times. The genes are TRBV5-1 and TRBJ2-3, with D perhaps matching TRBD2 (6 bases). The V and J ends lost 1 base and 0 bases respectively, with 9 bases between them. CDR3 length equals 15 residues. The germline CDR1 and CDR2 sequences are SGHRS and YFSETQ. This CDR3 is CASSLSGVSTDTQYF. In DNA form, the CDR3 reads TGCGCCAGCAGCTTGTCGGGGGTTAGCACAGATACGCAGTATTTT.